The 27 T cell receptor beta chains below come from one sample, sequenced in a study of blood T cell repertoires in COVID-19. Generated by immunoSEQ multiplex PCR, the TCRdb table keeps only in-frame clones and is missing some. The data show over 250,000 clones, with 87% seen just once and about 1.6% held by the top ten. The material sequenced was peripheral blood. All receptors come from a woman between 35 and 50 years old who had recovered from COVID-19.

In DNA form, the CDR3 reads TGTGCCAGCAGTTTATTCTTTGCTACCGGGGTGGCGGATACGCAGTATTTT. This gives the protein CASSLFFATGVADTQYF. The chain recombines TRBV27 with TRBJ2-3, with D tentatively TRBD2 (5 bases). The CDR3 spans 17 residues. Germline CDR1 is MNHEY and CDR2 is SMNVEV (reference sequence). V lost 1 base, J lost 6 bases, and 20 bases lay in between.

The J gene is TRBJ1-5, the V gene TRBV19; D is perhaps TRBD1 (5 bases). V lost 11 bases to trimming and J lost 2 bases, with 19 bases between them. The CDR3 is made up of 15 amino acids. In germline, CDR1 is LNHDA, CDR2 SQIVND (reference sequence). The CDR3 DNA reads TGTGCCGTCAGACCCGGGGGAGGGCGCAATCAGCCCCAGCATTTT. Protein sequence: CAVRPGGGRNQPQHF.

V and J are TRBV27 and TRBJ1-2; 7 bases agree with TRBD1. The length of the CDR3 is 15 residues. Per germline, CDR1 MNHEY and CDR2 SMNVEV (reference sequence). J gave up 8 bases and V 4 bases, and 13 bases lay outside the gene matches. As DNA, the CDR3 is TGTGCCAGCAGTTACGAATCGACAGGGTATCTGGGCTACACCTTC. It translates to CASSYESTGYLGYTF.

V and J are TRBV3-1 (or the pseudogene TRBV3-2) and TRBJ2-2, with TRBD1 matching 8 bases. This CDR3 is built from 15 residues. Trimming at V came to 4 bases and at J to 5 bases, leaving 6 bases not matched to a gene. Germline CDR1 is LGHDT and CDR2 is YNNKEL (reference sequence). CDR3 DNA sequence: TGTGCCAGCAGCCTTCGGACAGGGTTAACCGGGGAGCTGTTTTTT. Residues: CASSLRTGLTGELFF.

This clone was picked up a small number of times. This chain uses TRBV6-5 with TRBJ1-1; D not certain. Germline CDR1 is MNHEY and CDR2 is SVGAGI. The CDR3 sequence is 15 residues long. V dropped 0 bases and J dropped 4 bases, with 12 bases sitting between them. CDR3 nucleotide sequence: TGTGCCAGCAGTTACTCCGTAGAGGGTCTCACTGAAGCTTTCTTT. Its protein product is CASSYSVEGLTEAFF.

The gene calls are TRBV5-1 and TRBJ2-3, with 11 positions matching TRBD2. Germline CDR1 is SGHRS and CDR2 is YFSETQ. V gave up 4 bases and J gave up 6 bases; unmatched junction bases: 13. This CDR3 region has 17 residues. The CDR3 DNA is TGCGCCAGCAGCCCCCCCAAGCGTAGCGGGGGGGTGGATACGCAGTATTTT. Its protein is CASSPPKRSGGVDTQYF.

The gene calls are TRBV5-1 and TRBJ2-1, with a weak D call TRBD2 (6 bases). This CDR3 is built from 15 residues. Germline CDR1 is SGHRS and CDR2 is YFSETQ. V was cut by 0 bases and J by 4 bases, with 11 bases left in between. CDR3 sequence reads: CASSLEAGSYNEQFF. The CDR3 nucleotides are TGCGCCAGCAGCTTGGAGGCGGGATCGTACAATGAGCAGTTCTTC.

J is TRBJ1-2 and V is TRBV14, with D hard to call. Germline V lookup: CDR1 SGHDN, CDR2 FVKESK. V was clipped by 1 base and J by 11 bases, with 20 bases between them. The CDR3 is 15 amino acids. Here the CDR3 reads CASSQASWAGFAYTF. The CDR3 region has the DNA TGTGCCAGCAGCCAAGCCTCGTGGGCAGGATTTGCATACACCTTC.

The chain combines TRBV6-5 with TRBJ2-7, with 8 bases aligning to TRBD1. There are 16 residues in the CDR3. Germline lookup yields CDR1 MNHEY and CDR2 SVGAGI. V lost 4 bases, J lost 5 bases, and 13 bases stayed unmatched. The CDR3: CASSSPDRGPSHEQYF. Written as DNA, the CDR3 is TGTGCCAGCAGTTCCCCAGACAGGGGCCCCAGCCACGAGCAGTACTTC.

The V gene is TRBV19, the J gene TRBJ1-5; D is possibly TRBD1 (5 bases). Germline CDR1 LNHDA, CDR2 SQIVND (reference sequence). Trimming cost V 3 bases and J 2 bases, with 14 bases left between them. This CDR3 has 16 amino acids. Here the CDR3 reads CASSIQTWGGNQPQHF. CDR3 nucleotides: TGTGCCAGTAGTATCCAGACGTGGGGGGGCAATCAGCCCCAGCATTTT.

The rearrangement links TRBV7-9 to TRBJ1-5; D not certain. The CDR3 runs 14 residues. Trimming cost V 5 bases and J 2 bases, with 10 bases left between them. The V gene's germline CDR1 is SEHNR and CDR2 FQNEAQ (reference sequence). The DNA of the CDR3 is TGTGCCAGCAGCCTTGGCGGGGGCAATCAGCCCCAGCATTTT. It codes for CASSLGGGNQPQHF.

CDR3 sequence: CASSARSPTRAGSLYGYTF. CDR3 coding DNA: TGTGCCAGCAGCGCTCGGTCCCCAACTCGGGCAGGGTCATTGTATGGCTACACCTTC. The chain joins TRBV7-8 to TRBJ1-2; tentatively, D is TRBD1 (5 bases). The V end was cut by 5 bases, the J end by 5 bases, with 30 bases between. Germline V gene data show CDR1 as SGHVS and CDR2 as FQNEAQ. The CDR3 extends over 19 amino acids.

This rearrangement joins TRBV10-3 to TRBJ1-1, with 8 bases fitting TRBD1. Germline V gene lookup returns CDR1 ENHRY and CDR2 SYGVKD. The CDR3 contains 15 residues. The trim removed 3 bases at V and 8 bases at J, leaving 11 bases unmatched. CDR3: CAISDYGQGAPEAFF. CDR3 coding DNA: TGTGCCATCAGTGATTACGGTCAGGGGGCCCCCGAAGCTTTCTTT.

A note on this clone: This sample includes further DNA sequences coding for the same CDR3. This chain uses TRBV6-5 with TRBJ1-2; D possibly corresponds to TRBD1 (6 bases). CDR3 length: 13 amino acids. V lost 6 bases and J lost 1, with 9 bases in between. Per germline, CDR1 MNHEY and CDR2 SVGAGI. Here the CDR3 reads CASRTGRNYGYTF. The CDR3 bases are TGTGCCAGCAGGACAGGACGTAACTATGGCTACACCTTC.

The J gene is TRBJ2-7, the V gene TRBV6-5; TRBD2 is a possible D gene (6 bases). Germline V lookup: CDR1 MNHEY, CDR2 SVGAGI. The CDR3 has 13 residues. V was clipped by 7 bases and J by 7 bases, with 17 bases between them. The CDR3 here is CASTGREAGEQYF. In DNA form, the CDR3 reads TGTGCCAGCACGGGCAGGGAGGCAGGGGAGCAGTACTTC.

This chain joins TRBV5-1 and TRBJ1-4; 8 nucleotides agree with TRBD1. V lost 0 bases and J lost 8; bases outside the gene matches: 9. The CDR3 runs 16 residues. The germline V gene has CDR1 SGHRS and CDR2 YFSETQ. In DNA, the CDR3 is TGCGCCAGCAGCTTGGAGATAGGGACAGGAGGAGAAAAACTGTTTTTT. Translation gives CASSLEIGTGGEKLFF.

The CDR3 DNA sequence: TGTGCCATCAGTGGACGGACTAGCGGGGGTGAGCAGTTCTTC. This encodes CAISGRTSGGEQFF. V and J are TRBV10-3 and TRBJ2-1; 13 bases are shared with TRBD2. V gave up 4 bases and J gave up 9 bases; unmatched junction bases: 3. CDR3 length equals 14 residues. Germline values: CDR1 ENHRY, CDR2 SYGVKD.

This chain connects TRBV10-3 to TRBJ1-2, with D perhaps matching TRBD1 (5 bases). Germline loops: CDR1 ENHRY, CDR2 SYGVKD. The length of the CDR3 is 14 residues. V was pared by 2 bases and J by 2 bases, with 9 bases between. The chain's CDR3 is CAISEDSLNYGYTF. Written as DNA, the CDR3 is TGTGCCATCAGTGAGGACAGCCTAAACTATGGCTACACCTTC.

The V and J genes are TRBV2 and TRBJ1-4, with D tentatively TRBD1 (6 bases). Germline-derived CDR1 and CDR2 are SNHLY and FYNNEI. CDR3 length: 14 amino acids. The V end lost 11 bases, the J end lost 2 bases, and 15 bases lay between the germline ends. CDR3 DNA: TGTGCCGGAAACCCCCAGGGGACTAATGAAAAACTGTTTTTT. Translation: CAGNPQGTNEKLFF.

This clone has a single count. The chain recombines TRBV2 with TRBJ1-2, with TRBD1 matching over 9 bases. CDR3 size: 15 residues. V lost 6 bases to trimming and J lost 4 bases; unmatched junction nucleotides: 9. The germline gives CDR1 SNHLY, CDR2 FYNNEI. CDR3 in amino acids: CASRSNRDRAYGYTF. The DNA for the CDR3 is TGTGCCAGCAGGTCGAATCGGGACAGGGCCTATGGCTACACCTTC. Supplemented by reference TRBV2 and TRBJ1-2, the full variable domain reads EPEVTQTPSHQVTQMGQEVILRCVPISNHLYFYWYRQILGQKVEFLVSFYNNEISEKSEIFDDQFSVERPDGSNFTLKIRSTKLEDSAMYFCASRSNRDRAYGYTFGSGTRLTVV.

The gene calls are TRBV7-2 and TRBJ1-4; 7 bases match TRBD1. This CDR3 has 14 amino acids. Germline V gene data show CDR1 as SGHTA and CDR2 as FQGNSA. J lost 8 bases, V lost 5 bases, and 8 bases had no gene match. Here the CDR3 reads CASSIRTGHEKLFF. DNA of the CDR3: TGTGCCAGCAGCATTCGGACAGGCCACGAAAAACTGTTTTTT. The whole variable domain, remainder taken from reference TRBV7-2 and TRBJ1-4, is GAGVSQSPSNKVTEKGKDVELRCDPISGHTALYWYRQSLGQGLEFLIYFQGNSAPDKSGLPSDRFSAERTGGSVSTLTIQRTQQEDSAVYLCASSIRTGHEKLFFGSGTQLSVL.

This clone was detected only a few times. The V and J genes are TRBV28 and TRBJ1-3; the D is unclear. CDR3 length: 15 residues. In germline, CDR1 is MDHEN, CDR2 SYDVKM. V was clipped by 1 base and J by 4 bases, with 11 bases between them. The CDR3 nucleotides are TGTGCCAGCAGTTTATTGGCAGGTCGAGGAAACACCATATATTTT. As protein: CASSLLAGRGNTIYF.

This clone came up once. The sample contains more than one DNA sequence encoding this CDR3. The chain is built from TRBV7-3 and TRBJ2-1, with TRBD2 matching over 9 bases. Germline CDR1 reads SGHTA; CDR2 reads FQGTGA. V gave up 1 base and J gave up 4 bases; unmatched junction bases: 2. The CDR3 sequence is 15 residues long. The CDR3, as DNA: TGTGCCAGCAGCTTAAGCGGGGGGGCGTACAATGAGCAGTTCTTC. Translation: CASSLSGGAYNEQFF.

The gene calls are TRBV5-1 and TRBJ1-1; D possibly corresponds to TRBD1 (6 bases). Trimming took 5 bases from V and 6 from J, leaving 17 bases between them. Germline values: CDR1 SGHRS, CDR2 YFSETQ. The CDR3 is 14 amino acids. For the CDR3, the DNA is TGCGCCAGCAGAAGGGGGACCCCTAACGCTGAAGCTTTCTTT. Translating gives CASRRGTPNAEAFF.

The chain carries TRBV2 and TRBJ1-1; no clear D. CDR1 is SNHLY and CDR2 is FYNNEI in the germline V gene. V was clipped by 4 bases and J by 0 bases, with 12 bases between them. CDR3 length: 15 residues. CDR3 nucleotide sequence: TGTGCCAGCAGTGGCCGGTACGGGATGAACACTGAAGCTTTCTTT. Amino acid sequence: CASSGRYGMNTEAFF.

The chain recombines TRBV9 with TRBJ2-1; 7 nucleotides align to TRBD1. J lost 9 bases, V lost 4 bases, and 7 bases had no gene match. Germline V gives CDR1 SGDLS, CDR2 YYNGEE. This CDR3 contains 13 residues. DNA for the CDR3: TGTGCCAGCAGCTCGGGACAGTCCCCTGAGCAGTTCTTC. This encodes CASSSGQSPEQFF.

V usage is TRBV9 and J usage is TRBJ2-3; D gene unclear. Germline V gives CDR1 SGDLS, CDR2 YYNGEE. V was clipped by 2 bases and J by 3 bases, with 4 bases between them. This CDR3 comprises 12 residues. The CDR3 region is CASSVGTDTQYF. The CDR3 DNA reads TGTGCCAGCAGCGTCGGGACAGATACGCAGTATTTT.